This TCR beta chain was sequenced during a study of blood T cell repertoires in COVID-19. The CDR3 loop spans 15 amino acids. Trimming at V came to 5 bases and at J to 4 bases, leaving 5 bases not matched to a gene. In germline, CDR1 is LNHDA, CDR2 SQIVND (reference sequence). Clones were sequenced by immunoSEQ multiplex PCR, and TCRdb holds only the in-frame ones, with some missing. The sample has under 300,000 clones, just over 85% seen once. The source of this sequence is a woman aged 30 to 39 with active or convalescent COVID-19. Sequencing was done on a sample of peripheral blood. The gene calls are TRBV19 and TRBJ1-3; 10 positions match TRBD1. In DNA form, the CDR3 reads TGTGCCAGTAGTCCCGGGACAGGGGCCGGAAACACCATATATTTT. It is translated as CASSPGTGAGNTIYF.